The 30 T cell receptor beta chains in this list originate from one sample, sequenced in a study of control samples from healthy donors and cancer patients (dated by TCRdb to 2020 to 2021). Receptors were amplified or captured by the immunoSEQ multiplex PCR assay. TCRdb took this table from immuneACCESS and kept in-frame rearrangements with V and J called. Such tables lack part of the clones; where checked against another copy, unresolved V genes explain under half of the gap, and the rest is unexplained. The sample has 150,000 to 200,000 clones on record, 88% of them singletons. 4% to 6% of the sample goes to the ten largest clones. The sample consisted of blood. The receptors shown here come from a woman aged 30 to 39 in good health.

V gene TRBV4-2 combines with J gene TRBJ1-3; no firm D call. CDR1 and CDR2 (germline): LGHNA, YNFKEQ. CDR3 length equals 15 residues. Trimming pared 0 bases from V and 4 bases from J, leaving 10 bases between. The CDR3: CASSQDSWSGNTIYF. The CDR3, as DNA: TGTGCCAGCAGCCAAGACAGCTGGTCCGGAAACACCATATATTTT.

J is TRBJ2-1 and V is TRBV4-2; a possible D gene is TRBD2 (7 bases). V gave up 4 bases and J gave up 2 bases, with 18 bases separating them. The CDR3 sequence is 17 residues long. From germline, CDR1 is LGHNA and CDR2 YNFKEQ. The CDR3 spells CASSRKVGGATYNEQFF. The CDR3 bases are TGTGCCAGCAGCCGGAAGGTGGGGGGGGCCACCTACAATGAGCAGTTCTTC.

J is TRBJ2-1 and V is TRBV7-2, with unresolved D. The CDR3 runs to 13 residues. V gave up 1 base and J gave up 6 bases, with 7 bases separating them. Germline V gene lookup returns CDR1 SGHTA and CDR2 FQGNSA. The CDR3 region is CASSLGGFNEQFF. CDR3 in DNA: TGTGCCAGCAGCTTAGGAGGTTTCAATGAGCAGTTCTTC. Full variable domain (outside the CDR3, taken from reference TRBV7-2 and TRBJ2-1): GAGVSQSPSNKVTEKGKDVELRCDPISGHTALYWYRQSLGQGLEFLIYFQGNSAPDKSGLPSDRFSAERTGGSVSTLTIQRTQQEDSAVYLCASSLGGFNEQFFGPGTRLTVL.

The V gene is TRBV11-2, the J gene TRBJ1-2, with D tentatively TRBD1 (5 bases). The germline gives CDR1 SGHAT, CDR2 FQNNGV. The ends were cut back, 6 bases at V and 2 bases at J, with 7 bases in the middle. The CDR3 spans 12 residues. DNA of the CDR3: TGTGCCAGCAGTCGACAGAACTATGGCTACACCTTC. Translating it yields CASSRQNYGYTF.

This chain links TRBV6-5 with TRBJ2-3; tentatively, D is TRBD1 (6 bases). Trimming took off 5 bases at V and 11 bases at J, with 11 bases between the two ends. Germline CDR1 MNHEY, CDR2 SVGAGI. The CDR3 runs 11 residues. The CDR3 DNA reads as TGTGCCAGCAGTCGGGACACCCTGCAGTATTTT. This sequence encodes CASSRDTLQYF.

The chain carries TRBV6-5 and TRBJ2-3; no reliable D call. Germline V gene sequence: CDR1 MNHEY, CDR2 SVGAGI. The CDR3 loop spans 12 amino acids. The ends were cut back, 5 bases at V and 5 bases at J, with 8 bases in the middle. The CDR3 nucleotides are TGTGCCAGCAGTCTCTTAGTAGATACGCAGTATTTT. The encoded protein is CASSLLVDTQYF.

The rearrangement uses TRBV18 and TRBJ2-1; TRBD2 matches 7 bases. Losses at the gene ends were 2 bases for V and 5 bases for J; bases not matched to a gene: 6. The CDR3 length is 15 residues. Germline CDR1 KGHSH, CDR2 LQKENI. This chain's CDR3 is CASSPIGGINNEQFF. DNA of the CDR3: TGTGCCAGCTCACCAATCGGGGGGATCAACAATGAGCAGTTCTTC.

This clone has more than one count but fewer than ten. The chain combines TRBV2 with TRBJ1-2; no firm D call. The CDR3 spans 13 residues. The germline gives CDR1 SNHLY, CDR2 FYNNEI. V shed 7 bases and J shed 4 bases, with 13 bases lying between them. The CDR3 DNA follows: TGTGCCAGCAAGAGTAACGTGGGCTATGGCTACACCTTC. This gives the protein CASKSNVGYGYTF.

The chain couples TRBV28 to TRBJ2-7; D could derive from TRBD1 or TRBD2 (6 bases each). Between the trimmed V and J ends, which lost 11 bases and 2 bases, there was a span of 13 bases. Per germline, CDR1 MDHEN and CDR2 SYDVKM. The length of the CDR3 is 12 residues. CDR3 residues: CAVPGGPYEQYF. The CDR3 DNA follows: TGTGCCGTCCCCGGGGGCCCCTACGAGCAGTACTTC.

The chain couples TRBV3-1 (or the pseudogene TRBV3-2) to TRBJ2-1; 9 bases align to TRBD2. Germline V CDR1 and CDR2: LGHDT, YNNKEL (reference sequence). V gave up 3 bases and J gave up 3 bases; unmatched junction bases: 6. The CDR3 consists of 16 residues. This CDR3 is CASSHPGRGGYNEQFF. CDR3 sequence (DNA): TGTGCCAGCAGCCACCCAGGGCGGGGGGGCTACAATGAGCAGTTCTTC.

The V gene is TRBV3-1 (or the pseudogene TRBV3-2), the J gene TRBJ2-1; 8 nucleotides match TRBD2. Germline V gene sequence: CDR1 LGHDT, CDR2 YNNKEL (reference sequence). Losses at the gene ends were 2 bases for V and 10 bases for J; bases not matched to a gene: 13. The CDR3 extends over 16 amino acids. CDR3 in DNA: TGTGCCAGCAGCCAACAACCGGGGGGGTCGAGTGGGGAGCAGTTCTTC. Protein: CASSQQPGGSSGEQFF.

The V gene is TRBV19, the J gene TRBJ1-5; D call uncertain. The CDR3 consists of 14 residues. The V and J ends lost 3 bases and 1 base respectively, with 7 bases between them. CDR1 and CDR2 (germline): LNHDA, SQIVND (reference sequence). The CDR3 coding sequence is TGTGCCAGTAGTATCTCCCAGAGCAATCAGCCCCAGCATTTT. Encoded protein: CASSISQSNQPQHF.

The J gene is TRBJ1-6, the V gene TRBV5-1; D is uncertain. The V end was cut by 0 bases, the J end by 5 bases, with 6 bases between. The CDR3 runs to 14 residues. Germline CDR1 reads SGHRS; CDR2 reads YFSETQ. CDR3 sequence reads: CASSLGQNNSPLHF. The DNA of the CDR3 is TGCGCCAGCAGCTTGGGTCAGAATAATTCACCCCTCCACTTT.

This rearrangement joins TRBV4-1 to TRBJ2-1, with D possibly called TRBD1 or TRBD2 (5 bases each). The V end was cut by 4 bases, the J end by 3 bases, with 22 bases between. The CDR3 runs to 18 residues. Per the germline V gene, CDR1 is MGHRA and CDR2 is YSYEKL. The CDR3 DNA reads as TGCGCCAGCAGCCCGAAAAGGTTATCAGGGACCCTCTACAATGAGCAGTTCTTC. It is translated as CASSPKRLSGTLYNEQFF.

To note about this clone: The sample carries other DNA sequences with the same CDR3. The V call is TRBV7-9, the J call TRBJ2-3; no reliable D call. Germline V gene data show CDR1 as SEHNR and CDR2 as FQNEAQ (reference sequence). The germline V and J ends were trimmed by 3 bases and 0 bases, with 4 bases remaining between them. The CDR3 runs to 13 residues. The CDR3: CASSLASTDTQYF. The CDR3 DNA reads as TGTGCCAGCAGCTTGGCGAGCACAGATACGCAGTATTTT. The whole variable domain, filled in from reference TRBV7-9 and TRBJ2-3, reads DTGVSQNPRHKITKRGQNVTFRCDPISEHNRLYWYRQTLGQGPEFLTYFQNEAQLEKSRLLSDRFSAERPKGSFSTLEIQRTEQGDSAMYLCASSLASTDTQYFGPGTRLTVL.

The chain couples TRBV11-2 to TRBJ1-2; TRBD1 matches at 7 bases. CDR3 length: 15 amino acids. The ends lost 5 bases at V and 6 bases at J; junction bases unmatched: 12. Germline values: CDR1 SGHAT, CDR2 FQNNGV. The CDR3 DNA follows: TGTGCCAGCAGCCTCGGACAGACAGGGATGGATGGCTACACCTTC. It is translated as CASSLGQTGMDGYTF.

This clone has just a few counts. The V gene is TRBV19, the J gene TRBJ1-4, with D hard to call. CDR3 length equals 13 residues. V gave up 8 bases and J gave up 5 bases, with 12 bases separating them. Germline CDR1 and CDR2: LNHDA and SQIVND (reference sequence). This CDR3 reads CASGEGNNEKLFF. CDR3 bases: TGTGCCAGTGGTGAAGGGAACAATGAAAAACTGTTTTTT.

As DNA, the CDR3 is TGTGCCAGCTCACTGTGGGACGGACAACAAGAGACCCAGTACTTC. Amino acid sequence: CASSLWDGQQETQYF. The chain uses TRBV18 and TRBJ2-5, with D possibly called TRBD1 or TRBD2 (5 bases each). V shed 4 bases and J shed 2 bases, with 14 bases lying between them. Germline CDR1 KGHSH, CDR2 LQKENI. The CDR3 has 15 amino acids.

This clone occurred a few times. The genes are TRBV18 and TRBJ2-1; 9 bases are a match to TRBD2. V lost 2 bases and J lost 6; bases outside the gene matches: 5. Germline values: CDR1 KGHSH, CDR2 LQKENI. This CDR3 contains 15 residues. The chain's CDR3 is CASSPGGRAPNEQFF. CDR3 nucleotide sequence: TGTGCCAGCTCACCAGGCGGGAGGGCCCCCAATGAGCAGTTCTTC.

This clone was recorded a few times. The gene calls are TRBV28 and TRBJ1-2, with D possibly matching TRBD1 (6 bases). This CDR3 region has 16 residues. In germline, CDR1 is MDHEN, CDR2 SYDVKM. Trimming stripped 8 bases from V and 4 bases from J, with 23 bases between. In nucleotides, the CDR3 is TGTGCCAGCTTCTCTGAGGTCCGGGGGCGAGTCTATGGCTACACCTTC. Translation: CASFSEVRGRVYGYTF.

The chain joins TRBV5-6 to TRBJ1-5; a weak D match, TRBD1 (5 bases). CDR1 is SGHDT, CDR2 YYEEEE, per germline. Trimming shortened V by 1 base and J by 5 bases, and 13 bases separated the two germline ends. The CDR3 is made up of 15 amino acids. CDR3 sequence reads: CASSLSGRGDQPQHF. For the CDR3, the DNA is TGTGCCAGCAGCTTGAGTGGGCGGGGCGATCAGCCCCAGCATTTT.

The chain recombines TRBV3-1 (or the pseudogene TRBV3-2) with TRBJ1-2; D is unresolved. V lost 1 base, J lost 3 bases, and 3 bases lay in between. Germline CDR1 and CDR2: LGHDT and YNNKEL (reference sequence). The CDR3 totals 12 residues. CDR3: CASSQADYGYTF. The CDR3 DNA reads TGTGCCAGCAGCCAAGCAGACTATGGCTACACCTTC.

The rearrangement uses TRBV5-5 and TRBJ2-7; a weak D match, TRBD2 (5 bases). The CDR3 covers 13 residues. V gave up 3 bases and J gave up 4 bases, with 11 bases separating them. CDR1 is SGHKS, CDR2 YYEKEE, per germline (reference sequence). CDR3 in amino acids: CASSYAPGYEQYV. CDR3 DNA: TGTGCCAGCAGCTACGCTCCGGGATACGAGCAGTACGTC.

The chain joins TRBV7-2 to TRBJ2-5, with 7 positions matching TRBD2. CDR1 and CDR2 from the germline V gene are SGHTA and FQGNSA. V shed 7 bases, J shed 5 bases, and the junction held 7 bases outside the gene matches. CDR3 length: 13 residues. The CDR3: CASNRPGGETQYF. CDR3 bases: TGTGCCAGCAACCGACCCGGGGGGGAGACCCAGTACTTC.

With regard to this clone: This CDR3 is also generated by other DNA sequences in the sample. This chain joins TRBV5-6 and TRBJ2-5; D is ambiguous. CDR3 length: 12 amino acids. CDR1 is SGHDT and CDR2 is YYEEEE in the germline V gene. V gave up 0 bases and J gave up 3 bases, with 3 bases separating them. CDR3 sequence (DNA): TGTGCCAGCAGCTTGGGCGAAGAGACCCAGTACTTC. It encodes CASSLGEETQYF.

The chain is built from TRBV11-2 and TRBJ2-5; unclear D gene. Germline CDR1 and CDR2: SGHAT and FQNNGV. V lost 6 bases and J lost 0, with 11 bases in between. CDR3 length: 14 residues. DNA for the CDR3: TGTGCCAGCAGTCAGACAACTTACCAAGAGACCCAGTACTTC. Translated, it gives CASSQTTYQETQYF.

CDR3 loop: CASRLVFNEQFF. The CDR3 DNA sequence: TGTGCCAGTCGACTAGTTTTCAATGAGCAGTTCTTC. V usage is TRBV2 and J usage is TRBJ2-1, with D perhaps matching TRBD2 (6 bases). Germline loops: CDR1 SNHLY, CDR2 FYNNEI. The CDR3 sequence is 12 residues long. V was clipped by 9 bases and J by 6 bases, with 12 bases between them.

V is TRBV5-1 and J is TRBJ2-3; 16 nucleotides agree with TRBD2. V was pared by 4 bases and J by 4 bases, with 3 bases of the junction left unmatched. Per the germline V gene, CDR1 is SGHRS and CDR2 is YFSETQ. The CDR3 sequence is 16 residues long. The CDR3 region has the DNA TGCGCCAGCAGCCCGGGACTAGCGGGGGGGTCAGATACGCAGTATTTT. This encodes CASSPGLAGGSDTQYF.

Only one count was recorded for this clone. The CDR3 DNA is TGTGCCAGTAGTCCCCCGGCGGATACGCAGTATTTT. It is translated as CASSPPADTQYF. The rearrangement uses TRBV19 and TRBJ2-3; D gene ambiguous. Germline loops: CDR1 LNHDA, CDR2 SQIVND (reference sequence). V was cut by 5 bases and J by 6 bases, with 9 bases left in between. The length of the CDR3 is 12 residues.

The chain has TRBV7-9 and TRBJ1-5; perhaps TRBD1 as D (5 bases). The CDR3 length is 17 residues. From germline, CDR1 is SEHNR and CDR2 FQNEAQ (reference sequence). V was shortened by 0 bases and J by 2 bases, with 14 bases between the two germline ends. The CDR3 protein is CASSLAMGGTGNQPQHF. The DNA of the CDR3 is TGTGCCAGCAGCTTAGCGATGGGGGGAACGGGCAATCAGCCCCAGCATTTT.